Below, 27 T cell receptor beta chains from the same sample are listed, as sequenced in a study of blood T cell repertoires in COVID-19 (dated by TCRdb to 2020 to 2022). Preparation of the library involved the immunoSEQ multiplex PCR assay. Here the immuneACCESS table is served through TCRdb, limited to in-frame sequences with V and J called. Missing clones are a known gap in these copies; in checked studies unresolved V genes cover under half, and the rest lacks a known reason. This sample holds about 36,000 clones; more than 70% were observed only once. Of the sample, around 35% is held by the ten largest clones. Sequencing was performed on peripheral blood. The receptors come from a man aged 55 to 69 with acute or convalescent COVID-19.

CDR3 nucleotide sequence: TGCGCCAGCAGCGCCCGGACTAGCGGGAACTACGAGCAGTACTTC. Translation gives CASSARTSGNYEQYF. V gene TRBV5-1 combines with J gene TRBJ2-7; 12 bases are a match to TRBD2. Germline loops: CDR1 SGHRS, CDR2 YFSETQ. Germline trimming cut 4 bases from V and 3 bases from J; bases unmatched to any gene: 5. This CDR3 contains 15 residues.

The V call is TRBV25-1, the J call TRBJ1-1, with 9 positions matching TRBD1. Unmatched junction bases numbered 5, after V lost 6 bases and J lost 3 bases. This CDR3 is 14 amino acids long. Looked up from germline, CDR1 is MGHDK and CDR2 is SYGVNS. The CDR3 region has the DNA TGTGCCAGCAGGGGACAGGGCAGGTACACTGAAGCTTTCTTT. Protein sequence: CASRGQGRYTEAFF.

Details on this clone: This sample includes further DNA sequences coding for the same CDR3. The rearrangement links TRBV3-1 (or the pseudogene TRBV3-2) to TRBJ1-2; the D gene is possibly TRBD1 (5 bases). The CDR3 is 14 residues long. Germline V CDR1 and CDR2: LGHDT, YNNKEL (reference sequence). V lost 0 bases, J lost 5 bases, and 10 bases lay in between. The DNA of the CDR3 is TGTGCCAGCAGCCAAGATCAGGGAAGATATGGCTACACCTTC. Translated: CASSQDQGRYGYTF.

The V gene is TRBV11-3, the J gene TRBJ2-1; 8 nucleotides align to TRBD2. V was clipped by 1 base and J by 7 bases; unmatched bases: 3. The CDR3 length is 14 residues. CDR1 SGHNT and CDR2 YENEEA come from the germline V gene. CDR3: CASSLGPSGNEQFF. The CDR3 DNA is TGTGCCAGCAGCTTAGGTCCTAGCGGGAATGAGCAGTTCTTC.

This clone turned up a few times. The chain carries TRBV28 and TRBJ2-2; TRBD1 matches 7 bases. CDR3 length equals 15 residues. CDR1 and CDR2 (germline): MDHEN, SYDVKM. Trimming at V came to 5 bases and at J to 1 base, leaving 4 bases not matched to a gene. DNA for the CDR3: TGTGCCAGCAGTCGGTGGGACAGGAACACCGGGGAGCTGTTTTTT. Its protein is CASSRWDRNTGELFF. Supplemented by reference TRBV28 and TRBJ2-2, the full variable domain reads DVKVTQSSRYLVKRTGEKVFLECVQDMDHENMFWYRQDPGLGLRLIYFSYDVKMKEKGDIPEGYSVSREKKERFSLILESASTNQTSMYLCASSRWDRNTGELFFGEGSRLTVL.

This clone was found a few times. This chain connects TRBV6-2 or TRBV6-3 to TRBJ2-3; 9 bases line up with TRBD2. Germline loops: CDR1 MNHEY, CDR2 SVGEGT. Trimming cost V 5 bases and J 4 bases; bases outside gene matches: 10. The CDR3 loop spans 16 amino acids. CDR3 sequence: CASSSQGLAGSDTQYF. The CDR3 nucleotides read TGTGCCAGCAGTAGCCAGGGGCTAGCGGGATCAGATACGCAGTATTTT.

The chain has TRBV27 and TRBJ2-1, with TRBD2 matching 7 bases. Losses at the gene ends were 0 bases for V and 4 bases for J; bases not matched to a gene: 3. In germline, CDR1 is MNHEY, CDR2 SMNVEV (reference sequence). CDR3 length: 15 residues. CDR3 protein: CASSLSTGGYNEQFF. The CDR3 bases are TGTGCCAGCAGTTTATCCACGGGGGGTTACAATGAGCAGTTCTTC.

The chain is built from TRBV3-1 (or the pseudogene TRBV3-2) and TRBJ2-7, with D hard to call. The ends were cut back, 0 bases at V and 2 bases at J, with 8 bases in the middle. CDR3 size: 14 residues. CDR1 and CDR2 from the germline V gene are LGHDT and YNNKEL (reference sequence). CDR3 amino acids: CASSQEARTYEQYF. In nucleotides, the CDR3 is TGTGCCAGCAGCCAAGAAGCCCGTACCTACGAGCAGTACTTC.

This chain links TRBV5-6 with TRBJ2-7, with D perhaps TRBD2 (5 bases). Trimming removed 4 bases from V and 4 bases from J, with 12 bases in between. This CDR3 has 13 amino acids. Germline values: CDR1 SGHDT, CDR2 YYEEEE. CDR3 in DNA: TGTGCCAGCAGCGGGGTCGGCGGGTACGAGCAGTACTTC. This sequence encodes CASSGVGGYEQYF. Looking up the rest from reference TRBV5-6 and TRBJ2-7 gives the full variable domain: DAGVTQSPTHLIKTRGQQVTLRCSPKSGHDTVSWYQQALGQGPQFIFQYYEEEERQRGNFPDRFSGHQFPNYSSELNVNALLLGDSALYLCASSGVGGYEQYFGPGTRLTVT.

The chain links TRBV12-3 or TRBV12-4 to TRBJ2-3, with D perhaps matching TRBD2 (5 bases). This CDR3 has 11 residues. V lost 7 bases and J 5 bases, leaving 7 bases between the germline ends. The CDR3: CASTEGDTQYF. CDR3 nucleotides: TGTGCCAGCACCGAGGGAGATACGCAGTATTTT.

The chain employs TRBV5-6 and TRBJ1-6, with TRBD1 matching 7 bases. The J segment lost 7 bases and the V segment lost 4 bases, leaving 8 bases of the junction unmatched. CDR1 and CDR2 (germline): SGHDT, YYEEEE. The CDR3 sequence is 15 residues long. CDR3 nucleotide sequence: TGTGCCAGCAGCAGCCCCGGGACAGTCAATTCACCCCTCCACTTT. Residues: CASSSPGTVNSPLHF.

The chain employs TRBV28 and TRBJ1-6, with TRBD1 matching over 9 bases. The CDR3 spans 14 residues. Losses at the gene ends were 6 bases for V and 7 bases for J; bases not matched to a gene: 4. CDR1 and CDR2 from the germline V gene are MDHEN and SYDVKM. The CDR3 DNA follows: TGTGCCAGCAGGAGACAGGGGGGGAATTCACCCCTCCACTTT. This translates into CASRRQGGNSPLHF. The complete variable domain, with remaining parts taken from reference TRBV28 and TRBJ1-6, reads DVKVTQSSRYLVKRTGEKVFLECVQDMDHENMFWYRQDPGLGLRLIYFSYDVKMKEKGDIPEGYSVSREKKERFSLILESASTNQTSMYLCASRRQGGNSPLHFGNGTRLTVT.

The chain has TRBV5-1 and TRBJ1-1; D possibly corresponds to TRBD1 (5 bases). V was shortened by 4 bases and J by 8 bases, with 15 bases between the two germline ends. Germline V CDR1 and CDR2: SGHRS, YFSETQ. This CDR3 region has 13 residues. CDR3 DNA sequence: TGCGCCAGCAGCGCCAATTCTCCAGGGGAAGCTTTCTTT. It specifies CASSANSPGEAFF. The whole variable domain, filled in from reference TRBV5-1 and TRBJ1-1, reads KAGVTQTPRYLIKTRGQQVTLSCSPISGHRSVSWYQQTPGQGLQFLFEYFSETQRNKGNFPGRFSGRQFSNSRSEMNVSTLELGDSALYLCASSANSPGEAFFGQGTRLTVV.

This sequence joins TRBV6-1 and TRBJ1-6, with D perhaps matching TRBD1 (6 bases). The germline V and J ends were trimmed by 1 base and 10 bases, with 11 bases remaining between them. Looked up from germline, CDR1 is MNHNS and CDR2 is SASEGT. This CDR3 contains 14 residues. CDR3: CASSEGGGGSPLHF. CDR3 coding DNA: TGTGCCAGCAGTGAAGGCGGGGGCGGATCACCCCTCCACTTT.

The genes are TRBV19 and TRBJ2-1; TRBD2 might be the D (5 bases). V lost 5 bases and J lost 9, with 8 bases in between. The CDR3 extends over 11 amino acids. CDR1 and CDR2 (germline): LNHDA, SQIVND (reference sequence). This CDR3 is CASSRGTEQFF. DNA for the CDR3: TGTGCCAGTAGTCGGGGTACTGAGCAGTTCTTC.

The rearrangement joins TRBV18 to TRBJ1-1; D unresolved. Trimming took 3 bases from V and 0 from J, leaving 14 bases between them. CDR1 KGHSH and CDR2 LQKENI come from the germline V gene. The CDR3 is 16 residues long. The CDR3 coding sequence is TGTGCCAGCTCACCCCGGAGGGCCGACATGAACACTGAAGCTTTCTTT. Translation: CASSPRRADMNTEAFF.

The rearrangement joins TRBV11-3 to TRBJ2-1; 8 bases fit TRBD1. CDR3 length: 15 residues. CDR1 SGHNT and CDR2 YENEEA come from the germline V gene. The V gene end was trimmed by 3 bases and the J gene end by 6 bases; junction bases not matched to a gene: 7. CDR3 sequence reads: CASSFAGGSVNEQFF. CDR3 bases: TGTGCCAGCAGCTTCGCAGGGGGCAGCGTCAATGAGCAGTTCTTC.

The chain couples TRBV27 to TRBJ2-5; 10 nucleotides match TRBD1. This CDR3 has 15 amino acids. V lost 0 bases and J lost 4; bases outside the gene matches: 2. Germline lookup yields CDR1 MNHEY and CDR2 SMNVEV (reference sequence). The chain's CDR3 is CASSLSGQGIETQYF. CDR3 DNA sequence: TGTGCCAGCAGTTTATCGGGACAGGGGATAGAGACCCAGTACTTC.

The rearrangement uses TRBV10-2 and TRBJ1-6, with D tentatively TRBD1 (6 bases). V lost 3 bases and J 4 bases, leaving 7 bases between the germline ends. The germline V gene encodes CDR1 WSHSY and CDR2 SAAADI. The CDR3 covers 14 residues. The CDR3: CASSEGQYNSPLHF. CDR3 DNA sequence: TGCGCCAGCAGTGAAGGACAGTATAATTCACCCCTCCACTTT.

Regarding this clone: A read error may be the cause here, since a much bigger clone is one base away. V gene TRBV7-6 combines with J gene TRBJ1-1, with D possibly being TRBD1 (5 bases). The CDR3 loop spans 15 amino acids. Between the trimmed V and J ends, which lost 7 bases and 6 bases, there was a span of 21 bases. Germline V gene sequence: CDR1 SGHVS, CDR2 FNYEAQ. The CDR3 coding sequence is TGTGCCAGCATCCCTGGCGGGAGGGGCTCGTCTGAAGCTTTCTTT. It specifies CASIPGGRGSSEAFF. The entire variable domain, with the rest obtained from reference TRBV7-6 and TRBJ1-1, is as follows: GAGVSQSPRYKVTKRGQDVALRCDPISGHVSLYWYRQALGQGPEFLTYFNYEAQQDKSGLPNDRFSAERPEGSISTLTIQRTEQRDSAMYRCASIPGGRGSSEAFFGQGTRLTVV.

V usage is TRBV2 and J usage is TRBJ1-2, with TRBD1 matching 8 bases. Trimming cost V 6 bases and J 6 bases; bases outside gene matches: 12. The CDR3 has 15 residues. Germline values: CDR1 SNHLY, CDR2 FYNNEI. CDR3 coding DNA: TGTGCCAGCAGATTAGACAGGGGAGGTCTGAATGGCTACACCTTC. Amino acids: CASRLDRGGLNGYTF.

V gene TRBV5-4 combines with J gene TRBJ2-5; 7 bases agree with TRBD2. CDR1 is SGHNT and CDR2 is YYREEE in the germline V gene (reference sequence). Trimming took 3 bases from V and 4 from J; bases not matched to a gene: 15. The CDR3 totals 17 residues. DNA for the CDR3: TGTGCCAGCAGCTACCCGGCGGGAGTGGACGGGGCAGAGACCCAGTACTTC. Protein product: CASSYPAGVDGAETQYF.

The chain couples TRBV2 to TRBJ2-1, with 8 bases that match TRBD1. The V gene end was trimmed by 4 bases and the J gene end by 6 bases; junction bases not matched to a gene: 5. Germline CDR1 reads SNHLY; CDR2 reads FYNNEI. The CDR3 covers 14 residues. CDR3 in amino acids: CASSGPDRGNEQFF. The CDR3 nucleotides are TGTGCCAGCAGTGGGCCTGACAGGGGCAATGAGCAGTTCTTC.

The chain uses TRBV30 and TRBJ2-6, with no clear D. The V end lost 8 bases, the J end lost 0 bases, and 2 bases lay between the germline ends. Per the germline V gene, CDR1 is GTSNPN and CDR2 is SVGIG (reference sequence). The CDR3 length is 11 residues. The CDR3 is CALSGANVLTF. CDR3 sequence (DNA): TGTGCCCTCTCTGGGGCCAACGTCCTGACTTTC.

The CDR3: CASSYLFRGGTGELFF. In DNA, the CDR3 is TGTGCCAGCAGTTATCTTTTTCGGGGAGGAACCGGGGAGCTGTTTTTT. The chain is built from TRBV6-2 or TRBV6-3 and TRBJ2-2; perhaps TRBD2 as D (6 bases). The CDR3 has 16 residues. V was pared by 3 bases and J by 5 bases, with 16 bases between. In germline, CDR1 is MNHEY, CDR2 SVGEGT.

This clone has ten or more counts. The rearrangement joins TRBV5-8 to TRBJ1-2; 7 bases match TRBD1. This CDR3 region has 12 residues. Germline V gene sequence: CDR1 SGHTS, CDR2 YDEGEE. Losses at the gene ends were 3 bases for V and 7 bases for J; bases not matched to a gene: 3. The CDR3 DNA is TGTGCCAGCAGCTCCAACAGGGGTGGCTACACCTTC. Translating it yields CASSSNRGGYTF.

The genes are TRBV18 and TRBJ2-1, with D uncertain. Germline CDR1 is KGHSH and CDR2 is LQKENI. This CDR3 has 15 residues. V lost 2 bases and J 10 bases, leaving 18 bases between the germline ends. The CDR3 DNA is TGTGCCAGCTCACCATTAAGGCTGGAAACGCGGGAGCAGTTCTTC. It codes for CASSPLRLETREQFF.